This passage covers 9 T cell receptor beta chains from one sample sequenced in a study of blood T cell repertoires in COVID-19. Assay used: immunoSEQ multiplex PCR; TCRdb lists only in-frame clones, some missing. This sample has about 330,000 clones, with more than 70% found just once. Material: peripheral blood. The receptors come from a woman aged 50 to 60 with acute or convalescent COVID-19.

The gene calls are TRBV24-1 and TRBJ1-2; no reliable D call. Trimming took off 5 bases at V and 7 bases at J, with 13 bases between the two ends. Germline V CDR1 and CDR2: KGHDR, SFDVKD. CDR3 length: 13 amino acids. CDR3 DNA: TGTGCCACCAGTGTTTCGGGATATAGTGGCTACACCTTC. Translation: CATSVSGYSGYTF.

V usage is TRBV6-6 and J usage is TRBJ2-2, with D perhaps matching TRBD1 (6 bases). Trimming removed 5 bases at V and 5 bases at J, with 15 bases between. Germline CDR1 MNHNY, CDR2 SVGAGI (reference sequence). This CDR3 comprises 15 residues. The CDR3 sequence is CASSDAGVGTGELFF. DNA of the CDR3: TGTGCCAGCAGTGACGCAGGGGTAGGGACCGGGGAGCTGTTTTTT.

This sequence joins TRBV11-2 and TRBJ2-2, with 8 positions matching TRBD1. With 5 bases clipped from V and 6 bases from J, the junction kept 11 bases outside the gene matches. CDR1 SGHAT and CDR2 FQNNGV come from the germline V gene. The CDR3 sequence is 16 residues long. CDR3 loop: CASSPGTGGTAGELFF. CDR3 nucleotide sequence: TGTGCCAGCAGCCCGGGCACAGGGGGAACGGCCGGGGAGCTGTTTTTT.

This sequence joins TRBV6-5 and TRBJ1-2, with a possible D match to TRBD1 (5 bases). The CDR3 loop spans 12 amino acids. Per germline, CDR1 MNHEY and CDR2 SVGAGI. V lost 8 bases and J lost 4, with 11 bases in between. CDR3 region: CASAPQGYGYTF. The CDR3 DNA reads TGTGCCAGCGCCCCCCAGGGCTATGGCTACACCTTC.

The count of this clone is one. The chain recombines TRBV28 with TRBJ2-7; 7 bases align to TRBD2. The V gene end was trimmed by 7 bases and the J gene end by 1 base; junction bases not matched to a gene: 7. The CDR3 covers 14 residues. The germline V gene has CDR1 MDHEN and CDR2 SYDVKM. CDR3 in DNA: TGTGCCAGCACAAGCGGGGTTAGGTCCTACGAGCAGTACTTC. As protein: CASTSGVRSYEQYF.

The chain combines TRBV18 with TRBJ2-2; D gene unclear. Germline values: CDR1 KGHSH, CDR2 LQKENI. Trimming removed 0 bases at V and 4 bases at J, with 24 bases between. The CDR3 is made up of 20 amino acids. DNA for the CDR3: TGTGCCAGCTCACCACCGATAAGTCAGCTCTACGAAGCGCCCACCGGGGAGCTGTTTTTT. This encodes CASSPPISQLYEAPTGELFF.

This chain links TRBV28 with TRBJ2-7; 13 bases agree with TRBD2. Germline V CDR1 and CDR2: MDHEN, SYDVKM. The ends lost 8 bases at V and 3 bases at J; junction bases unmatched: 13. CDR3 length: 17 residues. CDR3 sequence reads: CASGTSGRARSSYEQYF. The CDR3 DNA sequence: TGTGCCAGCGGTACTAGCGGGAGGGCCCGTTCGAGCTACGAGCAGTACTTC.

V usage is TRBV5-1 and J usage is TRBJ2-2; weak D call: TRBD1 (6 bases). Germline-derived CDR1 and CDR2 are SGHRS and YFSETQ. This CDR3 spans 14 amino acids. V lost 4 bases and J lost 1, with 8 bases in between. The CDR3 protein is CASSGGQNTGELFF. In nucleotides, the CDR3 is TGCGCCAGCAGCGGGGGACAGAACACCGGGGAGCTGTTTTTT.

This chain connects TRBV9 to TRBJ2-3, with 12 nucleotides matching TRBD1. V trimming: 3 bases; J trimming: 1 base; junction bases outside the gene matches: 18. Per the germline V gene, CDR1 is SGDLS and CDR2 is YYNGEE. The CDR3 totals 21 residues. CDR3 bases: TGTGCCAGCAGCGCGAGGCCGGGACAGGGGGCCTTATCACTCGGCACAGATACGCAGTATTTT. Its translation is CASSARPGQGALSLGTDTQYF.